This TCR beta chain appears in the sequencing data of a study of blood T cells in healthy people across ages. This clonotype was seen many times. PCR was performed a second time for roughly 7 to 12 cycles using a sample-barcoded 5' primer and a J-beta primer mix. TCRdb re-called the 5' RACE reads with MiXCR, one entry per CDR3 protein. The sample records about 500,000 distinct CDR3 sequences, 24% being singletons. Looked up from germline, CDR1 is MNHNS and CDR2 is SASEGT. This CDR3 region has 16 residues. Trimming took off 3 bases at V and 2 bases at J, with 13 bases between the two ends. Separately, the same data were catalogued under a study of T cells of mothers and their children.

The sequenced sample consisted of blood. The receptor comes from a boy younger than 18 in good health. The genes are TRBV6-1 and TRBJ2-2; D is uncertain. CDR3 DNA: TGTGCCAGCAGTGATCGTCGACGAGGAAACACCGGGGAGCTGTTTTTT. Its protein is CASSDRRRGNTGELFF.